These 16 T cell receptor beta chains were all obtained from the same sample, sequenced in a study of OX40 agonist ivuxolimab in advanced cancers. The protocol was immunoSEQ multiplex PCR, while the TCRdb copy is restricted to in-frame clones and leaves out a portion. The sample has over 25,000 clones, 65% to 90% seen once. Specimen: CD4+ or CD8+ T cells sorted from blood, collected in a trial of the OX40 agonist ivuxolimab. The receptors here all came from an adult with an advanced solid tumor such as melanoma, head and neck, liver or kidney cancer.

This chain links TRBV13 with TRBJ2-2, with D maybe TRBD2 (6 bases). Trimming took off 5 bases at V and 1 base at J, with 14 bases between the two ends. Germline V CDR1 and CDR2: PRHDT, FYEKMQ (reference sequence). The CDR3 spans 16 residues. Here the CDR3 DNA reads TGTGCCAGCAGCCCCCGGGGGACTTTGAACACCGGGGAGCTGTTTTTT. This sequence encodes CASSPRGTLNTGELFF. Complete variable domain (other parts from reference TRBV13 and TRBJ2-2): AAGVIQSPRHLIKEKRETATLKCYPIPRHDTVYWYQQGPGQDPQFLISFYEKMQSDKGSIPDRFSAQQFSDYHSELNMSSLELGDSALYFCASSPRGTLNTGELFFGEGSRLTVL.

The chain couples TRBV9 to TRBJ2-1; unclear D gene. Trimming pared 0 bases from V and 5 bases from J, leaving 3 bases between. CDR1 and CDR2 from the germline V gene are SGDLS and YYNGEE. The CDR3 sequence is 12 residues long. This CDR3 is CASSVDNNEQFF. CDR3 nucleotides: TGTGCCAGCAGCGTAGACAACAATGAGCAGTTCTTC.

The V and J genes are TRBV30 and TRBJ1-5; D possibly corresponds to TRBD1 (5 bases). V gave up 3 bases and J gave up 8 bases, with 23 bases separating them. Germline V gene lookup returns CDR1 GTSNPN and CDR2 SVGIG (reference sequence). This CDR3 is 16 amino acids long. The CDR3 DNA sequence: TGTGCCTGGAGCTCCGGGACCGGTGGATTACGTGAGCCCCAGCATTTT. Encoded protein: CAWSSGTGGLREPQHF.

The chain joins TRBV11-2 to TRBJ2-7; 9 bases are shared with TRBD1. V shed 5 bases, J shed 1 base, and the junction held 6 bases outside the gene matches. Germline CDR1 reads SGHAT; CDR2 reads FQNNGV. This CDR3 contains 15 residues. CDR3 coding DNA: TGTGCCAGCAGCCTTACCGGGACAGGGTCCTACGAGCAGTACTTC. It specifies CASSLTGTGSYEQYF.

This chain uses TRBV4-1 with TRBJ2-7, with a weak D call TRBD1 (6 bases). Per the germline V gene, CDR1 is MGHRA and CDR2 is YSYEKL. V was cut by 3 bases and J by 0 bases, with 12 bases left in between. CDR3 length: 15 residues. The CDR3 here is CASSHRTASSYEQYF. For the CDR3, the DNA is TGCGCCAGCAGCCATAGGACAGCGAGCTCCTACGAGCAGTACTTC.

V is TRBV7-3 and J is TRBJ2-7; 12 bases fit TRBD1. CDR1 and CDR2 from the germline V gene are SGHTA and FQGTGA. CDR3 length: 15 amino acids. Trimming took 4 bases from V and 5 from J; bases not matched to a gene: 6. The CDR3 sequence: CASSSGTGGRHEQYF. CDR3 nucleotides: TGTGCCAGCAGCTCAGGGACAGGGGGCCGCCACGAGCAGTACTTC.

The V call is TRBV4-2, the J call TRBJ2-3, with 12 bases aligning to TRBD2. Losses at the gene ends were 0 bases for V and 5 bases for J; bases not matched to a gene: 9. The length of the CDR3 is 18 residues. Per the germline V gene, CDR1 is LGHNA and CDR2 is YNFKEQ. This CDR3 is CASSQEIRLAGGQDTQYF. The CDR3 coding sequence is TGTGCCAGCAGCCAAGAGATTCGGCTAGCGGGGGGGCAAGATACGCAGTATTTT.

J is TRBJ2-3 and V is TRBV5-4; maybe TRBD1 (6 bases). The germline CDR1 and CDR2 sequences are SGHNT and YYREEE (reference sequence). V was cut by 0 bases and J by 1 base, with 15 bases left in between. The CDR3 loop spans 17 amino acids. CDR3 amino acids: CASSLVVGARGTDTQYF. The CDR3 region has the DNA TGTGCCAGCAGCTTGGTTGTGGGGGCCCGCGGCACAGATACGCAGTATTTT.

This clone was counted a single time. The rearrangement uses TRBV7-6 and TRBJ2-2; 7 nucleotides agree with TRBD1. The germline CDR1 and CDR2 sequences are SGHVS and FNYEAQ. Trimming cost V 2 bases and J 6 bases; bases outside gene matches: 9. The CDR3 totals 16 residues. The CDR3 nucleotides read TGTGCCAGCAGCTTATCGTACAGGGGTATATCCGGGGAGCTGTTTTTT. Translated: CASSLSYRGISGELFF.

This clone appeared a few times. The chain couples TRBV28 to TRBJ1-2; D gene unclear. Germline assignment: CDR1 MDHEN and CDR2 SYDVKM. Trimming removed 7 bases at V and 0 bases at J, with 18 bases between. The CDR3 is 16 amino acids. The CDR3 nucleotides are TGTGCCAGCACCCTGAGGCTTTGGGGAGCTAACTATGGCTACACCTTC. Translation: CASTLRLWGANYGYTF.

The chain is built from TRBV6-1 and TRBJ1-1, with TRBD1 matching 10 bases. CDR3 size: 15 residues. V shed 3 bases and J 4 bases; nucleotides not matched to a gene: 5. The germline V gene has CDR1 MNHNS and CDR2 SASEGT. Here the CDR3 reads CASSESGTGATEAFF. The DNA for the CDR3 is TGTGCCAGCAGTGAGTCCGGGACAGGGGCCACTGAAGCTTTCTTT.

This chain connects TRBV19 to TRBJ2-1, with 9 bases that match TRBD2. Germline trimming cut 3 bases from V and 5 bases from J; bases unmatched to any gene: 5. Germline lookup yields CDR1 LNHDA and CDR2 SQIVND (reference sequence). This CDR3 region has 15 residues. The CDR3 bases are TGTGCCAGTAGTATGCGGGGGGGCCTGGACAATGAGCAGTTCTTC. Protein: CASSMRGGLDNEQFF.

This chain connects TRBV2 to TRBJ2-7, with 7 bases that match TRBD2. The CDR3 totals 11 residues. V was clipped by 11 bases and J by 3 bases; unmatched bases: 4. The germline gives CDR1 SNHLY, CDR2 FYNNEI. For the CDR3, the DNA is TGTGCCGAGGGAGGGCGCTACGAGCAGTACTTC. Protein product: CAEGGRYEQYF.

This clone was detected only once. The CDR3 loop reads CASSLAEADEQYF. CDR3 DNA sequence: TGCGCCAGCAGCTTGGCCGAGGCTGACGAGCAGTACTTC. The chain carries TRBV5-1 and TRBJ2-7; no clear D gene. The germline V and J ends were trimmed by 0 bases and 5 bases, with 9 bases remaining between them. The CDR3 contains 13 residues. The germline V gene encodes CDR1 SGHRS and CDR2 YFSETQ.

The V gene is TRBV21-1, the J gene TRBJ1-1. TRBV21-1 is described as a pseudogene. The CDR3 covers 13 residues. The CDR3 spells CASSKSGSTEAFF. The CDR3 bases are TGTGCCAGCAGCAAATCTGGGAGTACTGAAGCTTTCTTT.

The chain carries TRBV27 and TRBJ2-1; perhaps TRBD2 as D (7 bases). The CDR3 is 17 residues long. V was clipped by 6 bases and J by 5 bases, with 23 bases between them. CDR1 MNHEY and CDR2 SMNVEV come from the germline V gene (reference sequence). The CDR3 sequence: CASSTPELRGPHNEQFF. The CDR3 region has the DNA TGTGCCAGCAGCACCCCCGAGTTGCGGGGGCCCCACAATGAGCAGTTCTTC.